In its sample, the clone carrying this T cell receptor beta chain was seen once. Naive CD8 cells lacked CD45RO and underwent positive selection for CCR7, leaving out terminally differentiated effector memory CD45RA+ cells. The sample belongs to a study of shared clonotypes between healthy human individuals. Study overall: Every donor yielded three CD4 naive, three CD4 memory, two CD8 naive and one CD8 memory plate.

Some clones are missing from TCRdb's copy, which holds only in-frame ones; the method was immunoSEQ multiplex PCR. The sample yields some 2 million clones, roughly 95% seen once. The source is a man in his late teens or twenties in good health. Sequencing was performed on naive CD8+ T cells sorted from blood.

CDR3 nucleotide sequence: TGTGCCAGCAACCAATATCGGGACCGGCCTGACACCGGGGAGCTGTTTTTT. The encoded protein is CASNQYRDRPDTGELFF. The gene calls are TRBV2 and TRBJ2-2; D possibly matches TRBD1 or TRBD2 (5 bases each). Germline CDR1 is SNHLY and CDR2 is FYNNEI. The germline V and J ends were trimmed by 7 bases and 3 bases, with 21 bases remaining between them. This CDR3 spans 17 amino acids.